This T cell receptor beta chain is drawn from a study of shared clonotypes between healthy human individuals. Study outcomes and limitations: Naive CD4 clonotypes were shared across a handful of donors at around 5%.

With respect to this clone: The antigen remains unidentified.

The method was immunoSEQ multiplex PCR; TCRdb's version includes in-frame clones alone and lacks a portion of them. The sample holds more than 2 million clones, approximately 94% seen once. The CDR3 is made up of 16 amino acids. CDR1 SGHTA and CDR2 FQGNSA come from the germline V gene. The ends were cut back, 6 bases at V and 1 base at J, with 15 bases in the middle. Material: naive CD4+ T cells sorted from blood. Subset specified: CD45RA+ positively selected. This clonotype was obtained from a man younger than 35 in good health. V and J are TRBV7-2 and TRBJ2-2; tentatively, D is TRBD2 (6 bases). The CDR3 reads CASREAWRGNTGELFF. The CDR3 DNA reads TGTGCCAGCAGAGAGGCTTGGCGGGGGAACACCGGGGAGCTGTTTTTT.